This note documents a single T cell receptor (beta chain) sequence. The data belong to a study of Ad26.COV2.S vaccination and SARS-CoV-2 variants. V trimming: 2 bases; J trimming: 4 bases; junction bases outside the gene matches: 6. Germline CDR1 is LGHDT and CDR2 is YNNKEL (reference sequence). The CDR3 has 18 residues. Treatment meaning: around 19 received Ad26.COV2.S at low or high dose, single or two shots; 5 received placebo; per-sample allocation not given. Each sample was drawn 63 days after the first injection (of vaccine or placebo). Assay used: immunoSEQ multiplex PCR; TCRdb lists only in-frame clones, some missing. Seen here are about 350,000 clones, 75% to 90% observed once, and the top ten hold around 11%.

V usage is TRBV3-1 (or the pseudogene TRBV3-2) and J usage is TRBJ2-3; 16 bases match TRBD2. Sequenced material: peripheral blood, taken in a trial of Ad26.COV2.S vaccine versus placebo. This clonotype originated in a person aged 18-65 years who received the Ad26.COV2.S COVID-19 vaccine or a placebo. The CDR3 is CASSQLGLAGGASDTQYF. CDR3 coding DNA: TGTGCCAGCAGCCAACTGGGACTAGCGGGGGGGGCTTCAGATACGCAGTATTTT.